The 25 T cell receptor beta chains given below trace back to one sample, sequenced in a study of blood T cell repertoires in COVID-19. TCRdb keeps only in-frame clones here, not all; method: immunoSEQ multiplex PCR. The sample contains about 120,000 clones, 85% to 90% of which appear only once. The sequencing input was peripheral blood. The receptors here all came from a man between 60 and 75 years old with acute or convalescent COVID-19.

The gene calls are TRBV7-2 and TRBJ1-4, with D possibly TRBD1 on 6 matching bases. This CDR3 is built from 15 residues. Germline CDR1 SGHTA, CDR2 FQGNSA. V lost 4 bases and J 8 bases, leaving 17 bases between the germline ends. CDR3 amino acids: CASSWNRELVEKLFF. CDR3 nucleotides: TGTGCCAGCAGCTGGAACAGGGAACTTGTGGAAAAACTGTTTTTT.

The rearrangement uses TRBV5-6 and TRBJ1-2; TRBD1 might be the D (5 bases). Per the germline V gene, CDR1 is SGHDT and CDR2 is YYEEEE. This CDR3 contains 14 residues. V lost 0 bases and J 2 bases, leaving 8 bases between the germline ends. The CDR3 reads CASSLATVNYGYTF. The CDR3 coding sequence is TGTGCCAGCAGCTTGGCGACAGTGAACTATGGCTACACCTTC.

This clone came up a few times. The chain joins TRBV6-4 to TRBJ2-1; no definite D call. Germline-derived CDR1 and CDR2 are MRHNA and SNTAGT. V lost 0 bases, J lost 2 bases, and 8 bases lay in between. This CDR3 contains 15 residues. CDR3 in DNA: TGTGCCAGCAGTGACTCGGGCAGTACCTACAATGAGCAGTTCTTC. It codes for CASSDSGSTYNEQFF.

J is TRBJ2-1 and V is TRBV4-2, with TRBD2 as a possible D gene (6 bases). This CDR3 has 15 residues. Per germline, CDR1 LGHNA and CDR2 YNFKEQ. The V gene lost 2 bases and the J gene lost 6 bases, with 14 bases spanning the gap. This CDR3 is CASSQSVAAGNEQFF. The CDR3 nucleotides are TGTGCCAGCAGCCAATCGGTAGCGGCCGGCAATGAGCAGTTCTTC.

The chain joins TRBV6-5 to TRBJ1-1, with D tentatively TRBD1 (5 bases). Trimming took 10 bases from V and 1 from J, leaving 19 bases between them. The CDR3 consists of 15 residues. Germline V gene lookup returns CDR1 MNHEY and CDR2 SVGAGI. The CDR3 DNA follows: TGTGCCACCAAACCACTGGGGCTGGGGAACACTGAAGCTTTCTTT. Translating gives CATKPLGLGNTEAFF.

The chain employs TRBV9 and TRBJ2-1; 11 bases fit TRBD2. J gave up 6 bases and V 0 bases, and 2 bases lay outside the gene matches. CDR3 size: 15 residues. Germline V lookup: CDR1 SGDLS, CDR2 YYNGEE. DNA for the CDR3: TGTGCCAGCAGCGTAGTAGCGGGAGGGAGCAATGAGCAGTTCTTC. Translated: CASSVVAGGSNEQFF.

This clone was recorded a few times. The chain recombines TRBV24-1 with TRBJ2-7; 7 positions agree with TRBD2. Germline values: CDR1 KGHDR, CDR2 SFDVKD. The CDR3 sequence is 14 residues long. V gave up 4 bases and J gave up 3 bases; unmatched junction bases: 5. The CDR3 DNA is TGTGCCACCAGTGAGGCTGGGGGGGGCTACGAGCAGTACTTC. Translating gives CATSEAGGGYEQYF.

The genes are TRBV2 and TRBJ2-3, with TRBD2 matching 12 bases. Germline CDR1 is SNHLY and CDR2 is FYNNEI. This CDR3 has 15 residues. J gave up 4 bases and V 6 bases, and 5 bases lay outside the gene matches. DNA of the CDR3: TGTGCCAGCAGGGCGACTAGCGGGAGTTCAGATACGCAGTATTTT. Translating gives CASRATSGSSDTQYF. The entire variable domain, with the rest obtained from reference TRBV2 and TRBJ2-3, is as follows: EPEVTQTPSHQVTQMGQEVILRCVPISNHLYFYWYRQILGQKVEFLVSFYNNEISEKSEIFDDQFSVERPDGSNFTLKIRSTKLEDSAMYFCASRATSGSSDTQYFGPGTRLTVL.

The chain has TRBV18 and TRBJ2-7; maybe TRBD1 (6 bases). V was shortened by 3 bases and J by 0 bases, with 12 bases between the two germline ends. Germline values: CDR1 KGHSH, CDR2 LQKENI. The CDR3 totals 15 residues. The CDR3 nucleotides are TGTGCCAGCTCACCGACAAGAGGGGGCTCCTACGAGCAGTACTTC. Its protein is CASSPTRGGSYEQYF.

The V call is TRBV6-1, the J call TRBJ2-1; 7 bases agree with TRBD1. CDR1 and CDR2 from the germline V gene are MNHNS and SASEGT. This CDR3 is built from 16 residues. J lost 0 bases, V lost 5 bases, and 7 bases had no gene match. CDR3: CASSQGQARSYNEQFF. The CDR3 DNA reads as TGTGCCAGCAGTCAAGGACAGGCTCGCTCCTACAATGAGCAGTTCTTC.

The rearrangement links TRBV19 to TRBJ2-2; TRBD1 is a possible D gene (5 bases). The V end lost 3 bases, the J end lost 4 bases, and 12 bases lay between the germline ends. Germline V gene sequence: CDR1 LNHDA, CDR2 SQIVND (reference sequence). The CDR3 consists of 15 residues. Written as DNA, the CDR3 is TGTGCCAGTAGTATTTCCAGGGTGGGCACCGGGGAGCTGTTTTTT. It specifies CASSISRVGTGELFF.

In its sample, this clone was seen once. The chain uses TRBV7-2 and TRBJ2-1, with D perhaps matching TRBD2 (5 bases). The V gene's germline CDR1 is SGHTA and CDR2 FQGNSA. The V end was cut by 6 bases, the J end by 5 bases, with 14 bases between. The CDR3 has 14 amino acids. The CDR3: CASRREKAHNEQFF. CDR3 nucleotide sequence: TGTGCCAGCAGAAGGGAGAAGGCTCACAATGAGCAGTTCTTC.

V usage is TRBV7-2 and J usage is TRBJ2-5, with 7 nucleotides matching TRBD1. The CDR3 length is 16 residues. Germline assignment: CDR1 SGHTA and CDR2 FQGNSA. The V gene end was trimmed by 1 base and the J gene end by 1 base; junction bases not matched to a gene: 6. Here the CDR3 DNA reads TGTGCCAGCAGCTTAGTGGCGACAGGGACCCAAGAGACCCAGTACTTC. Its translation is CASSLVATGTQETQYF.

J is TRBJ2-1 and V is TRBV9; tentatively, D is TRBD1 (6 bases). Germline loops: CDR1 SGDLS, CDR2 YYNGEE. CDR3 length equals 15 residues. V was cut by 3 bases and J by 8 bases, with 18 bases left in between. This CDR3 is CASSEDSRDGYEQFF. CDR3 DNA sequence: TGTGCCAGCAGCGAGGACAGCAGGGATGGCTATGAGCAGTTCTTC.

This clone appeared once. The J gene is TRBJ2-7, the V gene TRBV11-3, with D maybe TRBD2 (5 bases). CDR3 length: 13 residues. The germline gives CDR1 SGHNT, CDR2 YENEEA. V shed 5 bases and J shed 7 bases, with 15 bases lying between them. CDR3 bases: TGTGCCAGCAGCCTTCAGGCGACGGGGGAGCAGTACTTC. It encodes CASSLQATGEQYF.

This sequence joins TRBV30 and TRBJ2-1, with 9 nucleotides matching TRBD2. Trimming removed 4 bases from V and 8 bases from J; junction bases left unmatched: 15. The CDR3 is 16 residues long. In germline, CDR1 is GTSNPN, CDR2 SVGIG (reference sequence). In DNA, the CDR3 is TGTGCCTGGAAGGGGGAGCGGGAGGATATTAGCTATGAGCAGTTCTTC. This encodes CAWKGEREDISYEQFF.

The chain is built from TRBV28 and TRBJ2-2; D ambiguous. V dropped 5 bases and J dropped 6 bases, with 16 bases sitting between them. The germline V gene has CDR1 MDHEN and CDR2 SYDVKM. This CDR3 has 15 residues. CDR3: CASSPPRGLAGELFF. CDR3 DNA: TGTGCCAGCAGTCCGCCCCGAGGTTTGGCCGGGGAGCTGTTTTTT.

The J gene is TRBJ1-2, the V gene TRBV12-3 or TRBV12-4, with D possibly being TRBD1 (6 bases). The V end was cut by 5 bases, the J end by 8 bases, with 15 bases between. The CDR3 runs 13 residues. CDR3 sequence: CASSPARQVGYTF. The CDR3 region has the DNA TGTGCCAGCAGTCCGGCCAGACAGGTGGGCTACACCTTC.

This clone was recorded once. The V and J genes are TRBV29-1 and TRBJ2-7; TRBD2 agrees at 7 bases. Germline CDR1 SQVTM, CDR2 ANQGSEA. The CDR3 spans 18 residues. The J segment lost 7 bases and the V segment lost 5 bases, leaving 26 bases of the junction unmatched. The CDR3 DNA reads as TGCAGCGTTTCTGACCGGGACGGATACCCTCGGGAGGAAGGAGAGCAGTACTTC. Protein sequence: CSVSDRDGYPREEGEQYF.

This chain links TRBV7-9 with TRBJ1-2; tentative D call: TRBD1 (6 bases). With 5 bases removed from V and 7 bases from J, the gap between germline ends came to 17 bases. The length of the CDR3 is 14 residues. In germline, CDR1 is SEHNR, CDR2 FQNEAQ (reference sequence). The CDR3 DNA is TGTGCCAGCAGCCTAACGACAGGTTGGGGTGGCTACACCTTC. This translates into CASSLTTGWGGYTF.

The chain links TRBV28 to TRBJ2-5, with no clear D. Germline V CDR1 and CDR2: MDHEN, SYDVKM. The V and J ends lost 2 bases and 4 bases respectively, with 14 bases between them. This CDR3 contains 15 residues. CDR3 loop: CASSLRSNLGETQYF. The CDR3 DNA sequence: TGTGCCAGCAGTTTAAGGTCGAACCTAGGAGAGACCCAGTACTTC. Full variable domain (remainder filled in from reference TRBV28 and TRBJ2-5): DVKVTQSSRYLVKRTGEKVFLECVQDMDHENMFWYRQDPGLGLRLIYFSYDVKMKEKGDIPEGYSVSREKKERFSLILESASTNQTSMYLCASSLRSNLGETQYFGPGTRLLVL.

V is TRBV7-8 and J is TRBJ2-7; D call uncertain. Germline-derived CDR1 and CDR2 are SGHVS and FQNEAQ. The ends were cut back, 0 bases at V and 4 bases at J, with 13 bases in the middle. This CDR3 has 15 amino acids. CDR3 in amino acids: CASSLAAADFYEQYF. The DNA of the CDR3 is TGTGCCAGCAGCTTAGCGGCGGCAGATTTTTACGAGCAGTACTTC.

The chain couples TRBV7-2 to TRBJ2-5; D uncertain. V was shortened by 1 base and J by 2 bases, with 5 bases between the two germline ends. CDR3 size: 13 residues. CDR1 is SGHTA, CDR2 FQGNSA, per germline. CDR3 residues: CASSLVLQETQYF. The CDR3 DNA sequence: TGTGCCAGCAGCTTAGTCTTGCAAGAGACCCAGTACTTC.

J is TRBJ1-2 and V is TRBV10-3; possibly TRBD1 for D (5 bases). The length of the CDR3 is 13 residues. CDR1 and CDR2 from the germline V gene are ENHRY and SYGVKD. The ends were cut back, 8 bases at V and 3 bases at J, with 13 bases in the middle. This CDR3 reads CAIAPQGDYGYTF. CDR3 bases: TGTGCCATCGCCCCGCAAGGGGACTATGGCTACACCTTC.

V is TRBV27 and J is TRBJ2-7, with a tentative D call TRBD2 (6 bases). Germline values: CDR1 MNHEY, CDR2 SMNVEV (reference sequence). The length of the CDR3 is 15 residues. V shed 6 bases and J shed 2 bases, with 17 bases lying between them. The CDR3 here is CASRAPSGRPYEQYF. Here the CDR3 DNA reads TGTGCCAGCAGGGCGCCCAGCGGGCGACCCTACGAGCAGTACTTC.